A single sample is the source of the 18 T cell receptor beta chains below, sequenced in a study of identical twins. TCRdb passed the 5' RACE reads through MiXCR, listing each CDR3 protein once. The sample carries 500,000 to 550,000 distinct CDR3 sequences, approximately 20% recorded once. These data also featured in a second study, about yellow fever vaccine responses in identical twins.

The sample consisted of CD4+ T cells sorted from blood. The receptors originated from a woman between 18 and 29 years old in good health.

CDR3 nucleotides: TGTGCCATCAGTGAGTTCCATGGAAACACCATATATTTT. This encodes CAISEFHGNTIYF. The chain carries TRBV10-3 and TRBJ1-3, with unresolved D. V lost 1 base and J lost 3, with 4 bases in between. Germline loops: CDR1 ENHRY, CDR2 SYGVKD. This CDR3 has 13 residues.

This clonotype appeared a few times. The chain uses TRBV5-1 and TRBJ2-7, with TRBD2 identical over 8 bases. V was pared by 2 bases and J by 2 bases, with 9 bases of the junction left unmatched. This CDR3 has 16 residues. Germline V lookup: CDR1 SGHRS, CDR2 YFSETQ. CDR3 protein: CASSLPPGLVTYEQYF. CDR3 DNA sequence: TGCGCCAGCAGCTTACCTCCGGGACTAGTTACCTACGAGCAGTACTTC.

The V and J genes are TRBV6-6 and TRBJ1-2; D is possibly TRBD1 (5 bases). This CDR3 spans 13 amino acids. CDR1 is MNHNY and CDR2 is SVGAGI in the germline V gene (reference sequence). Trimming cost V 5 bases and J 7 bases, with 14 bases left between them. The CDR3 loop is CASSPRDGGGYTF. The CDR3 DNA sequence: TGTGCCAGCAGTCCGAGGGACGGGGGTGGCTACACCTTC.

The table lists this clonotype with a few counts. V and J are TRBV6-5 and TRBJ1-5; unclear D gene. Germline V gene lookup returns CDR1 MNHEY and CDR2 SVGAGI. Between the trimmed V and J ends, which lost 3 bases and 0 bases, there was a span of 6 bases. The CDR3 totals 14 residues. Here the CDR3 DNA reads TGTGCCAGCAGTTATACCCTTAGCAATCAGCCCCAGCATTTT. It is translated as CASSYTLSNQPQHF.

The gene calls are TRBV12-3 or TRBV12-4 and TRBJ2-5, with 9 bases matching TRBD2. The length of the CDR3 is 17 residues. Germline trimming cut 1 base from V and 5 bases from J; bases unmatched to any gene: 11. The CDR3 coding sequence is TGTGCCAGCAGTTTAGGGGGAGTAGCGGGAGTTGTGGAGACCCAGTACTTC. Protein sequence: CASSLGGVAGVVETQYF.

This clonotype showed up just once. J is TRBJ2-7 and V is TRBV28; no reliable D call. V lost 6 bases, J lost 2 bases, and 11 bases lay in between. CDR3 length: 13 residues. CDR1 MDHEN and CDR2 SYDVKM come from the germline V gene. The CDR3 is CASSLDGPYEQYV. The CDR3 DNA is TGTGCCAGCAGCCTGGACGGCCCCTACGAGCAGTACGTC.

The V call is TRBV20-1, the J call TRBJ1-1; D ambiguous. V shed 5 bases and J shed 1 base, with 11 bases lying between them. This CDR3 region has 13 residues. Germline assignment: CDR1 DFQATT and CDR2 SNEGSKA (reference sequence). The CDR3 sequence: CSAFSGANTEAFF. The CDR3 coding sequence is TGCAGTGCTTTTTCCGGTGCGAACACTGAAGCTTTCTTT.

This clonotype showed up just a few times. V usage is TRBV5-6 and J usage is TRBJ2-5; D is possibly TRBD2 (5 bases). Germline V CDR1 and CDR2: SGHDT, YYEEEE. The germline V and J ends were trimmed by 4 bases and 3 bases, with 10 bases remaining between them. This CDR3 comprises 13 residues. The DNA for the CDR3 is TGTGCCAGCAGCCCTCTAGCCGAAGAGACCCAGTACTTC. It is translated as CASSPLAEETQYF.

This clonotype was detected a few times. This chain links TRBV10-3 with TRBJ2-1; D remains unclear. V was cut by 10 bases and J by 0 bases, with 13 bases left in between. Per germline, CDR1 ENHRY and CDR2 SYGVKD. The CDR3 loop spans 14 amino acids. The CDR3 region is CASSEPNSYNEQFF. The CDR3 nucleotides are TGTGCCAGCAGCGAACCGAACTCCTACAATGAGCAGTTCTTC.

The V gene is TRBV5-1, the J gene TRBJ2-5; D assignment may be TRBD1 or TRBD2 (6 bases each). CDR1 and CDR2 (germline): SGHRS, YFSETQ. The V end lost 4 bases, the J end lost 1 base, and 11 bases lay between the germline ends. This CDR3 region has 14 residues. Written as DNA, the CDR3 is TGCGCCAGCAGCCGGGGGCAGTCCCAAGAGACCCAGTACTTC. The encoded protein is CASSRGQSQETQYF.

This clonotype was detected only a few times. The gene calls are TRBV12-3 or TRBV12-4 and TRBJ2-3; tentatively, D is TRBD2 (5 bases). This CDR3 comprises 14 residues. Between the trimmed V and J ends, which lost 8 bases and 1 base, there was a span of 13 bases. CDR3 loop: CASHRRAGTDTQYF. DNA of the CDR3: TGTGCCAGCCACCGCCGAGCGGGCACAGATACGCAGTATTTT.

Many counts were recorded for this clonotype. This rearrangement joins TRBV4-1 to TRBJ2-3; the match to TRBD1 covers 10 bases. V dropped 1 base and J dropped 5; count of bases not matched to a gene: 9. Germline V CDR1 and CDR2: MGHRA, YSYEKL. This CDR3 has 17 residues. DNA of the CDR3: TGCGCCAGCAGCCAAGTAATGACGAGGGACAGGGGAGATACGCAGTATTTT. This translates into CASSQVMTRDRGDTQYF.

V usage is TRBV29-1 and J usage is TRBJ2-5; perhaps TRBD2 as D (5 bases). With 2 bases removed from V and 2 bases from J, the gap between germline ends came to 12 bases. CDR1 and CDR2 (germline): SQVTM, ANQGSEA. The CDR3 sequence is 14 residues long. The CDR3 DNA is TGCAGCGTTGAACAGATCGGGGAACAAGAGACCCAGTACTTC. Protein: CSVEQIGEQETQYF.

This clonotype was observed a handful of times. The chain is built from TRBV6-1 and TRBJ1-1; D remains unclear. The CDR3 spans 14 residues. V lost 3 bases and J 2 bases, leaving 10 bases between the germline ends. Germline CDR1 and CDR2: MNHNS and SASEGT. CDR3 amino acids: CASSETERNTEAFF. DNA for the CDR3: TGTGCCAGCAGTGAGACGGAAAGAAACACTGAAGCTTTCTTT.

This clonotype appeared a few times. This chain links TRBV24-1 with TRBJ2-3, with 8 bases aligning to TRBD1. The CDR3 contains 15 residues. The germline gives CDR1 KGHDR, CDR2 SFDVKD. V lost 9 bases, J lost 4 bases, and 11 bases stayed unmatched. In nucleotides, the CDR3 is TGTGCCACCGAGAGTCAGGGGGCATCGGCAGATACGCAGTATTTT. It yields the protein CATESQGASADTQYF.

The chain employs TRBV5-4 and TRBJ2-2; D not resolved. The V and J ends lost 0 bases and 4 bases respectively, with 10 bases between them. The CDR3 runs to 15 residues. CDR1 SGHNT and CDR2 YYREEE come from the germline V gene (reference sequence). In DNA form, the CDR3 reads TGTGCCAGCAGCTTGGACGGTGTAGCCACCGGGGAGCTGTTTTTT. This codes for CASSLDGVATGELFF.

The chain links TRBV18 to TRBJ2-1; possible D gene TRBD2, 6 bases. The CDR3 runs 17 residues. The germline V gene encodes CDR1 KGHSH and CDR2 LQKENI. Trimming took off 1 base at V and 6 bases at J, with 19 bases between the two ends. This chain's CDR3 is CASSPLETGGPRNEQFF. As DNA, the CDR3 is TGTGCCAGCTCACCACTGGAAACAGGAGGGCCGCGCAATGAGCAGTTCTTC.

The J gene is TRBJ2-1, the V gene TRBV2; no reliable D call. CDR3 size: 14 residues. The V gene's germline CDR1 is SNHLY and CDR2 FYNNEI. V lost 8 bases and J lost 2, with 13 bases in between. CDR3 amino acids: CASGSGRTYNEQFF. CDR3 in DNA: TGTGCCAGCGGCAGTGGCAGAACCTACAATGAGCAGTTCTTC.